This TCR beta chain derives from a study of T cell responses to AZD1222 COVID-19 vaccine. Overall study results and limits: Vaccine-associated CD4 TCRs ranged over spike, dominating at 160-218 and 743-854. Close to half of all spike-specific TCRs reportedly target regions of the variants that are unmutated. Only five or six AZD1222 recipients tested seropositive at baseline. There were mostly white British donors and more females than males, and clonal diversity was possibly underestimated.

Between the trimmed V and J ends, which lost 1 base and 5 bases, there was a span of 9 bases. There are 13 residues in the CDR3. The germline V gene encodes CDR1 PRHDT and CDR2 FYEKMQ (reference sequence). On this clone: Its target is not known.

Here immunoSEQ multiplex PCR was the method, and the copy in TCRdb shows in-frame clones only, minus some. The sample contains some 140,000 clones, around 90% of which appear only once. The chain couples TRBV13 to TRBJ2-7; no firm D call. The TCR comes from an adult in good health. This sample comprised peripheral blood, obtained on day 0 of AZD1222 vaccination. CDR3 protein: CASSLASRNEQYF. Written as DNA, the CDR3 is TGTGCCAGCAGCTTAGCCTCCCGCAACGAGCAGTACTTC.